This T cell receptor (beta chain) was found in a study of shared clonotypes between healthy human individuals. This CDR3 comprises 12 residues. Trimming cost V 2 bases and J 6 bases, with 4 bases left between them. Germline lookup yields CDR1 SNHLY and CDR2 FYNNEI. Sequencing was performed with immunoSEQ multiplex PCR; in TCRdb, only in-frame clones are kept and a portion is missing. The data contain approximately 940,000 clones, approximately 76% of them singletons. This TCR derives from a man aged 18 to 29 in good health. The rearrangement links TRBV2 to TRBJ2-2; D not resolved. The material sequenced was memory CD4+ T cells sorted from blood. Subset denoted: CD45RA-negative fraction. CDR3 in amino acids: CASSETPGELFF. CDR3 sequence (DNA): TGTGCCAGCAGTGAAACGCCCGGGGAGCTGTTTTTT.